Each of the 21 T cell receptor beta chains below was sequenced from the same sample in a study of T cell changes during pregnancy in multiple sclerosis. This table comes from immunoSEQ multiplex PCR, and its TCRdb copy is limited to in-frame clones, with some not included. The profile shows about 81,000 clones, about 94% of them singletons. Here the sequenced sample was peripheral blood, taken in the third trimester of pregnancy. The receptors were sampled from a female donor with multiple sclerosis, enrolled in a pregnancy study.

The CDR3: CASGRTGGLNTEAFF. The CDR3 nucleotides read TGTGCTAGTGGGCGGACAGGGGGCTTGAACACTGAAGCTTTCTTT. V gene TRBV12-5 combines with J gene TRBJ1-1; 11 bases map to TRBD1. The germline V gene encodes CDR1 LGHNT and CDR2 FRNRAP. With 6 bases clipped from V and 0 bases from J, the junction kept 3 bases outside the gene matches. The CDR3 contains 15 residues.

CDR3 loop: CASSLGGGHSNQPQHF. DNA of the CDR3: TGTGCCAGCAGTTTAGGAGGGGGCCATAGCAATCAGCCCCAGCATTTT. The chain carries TRBV27 and TRBJ1-5, with TRBD1 matching over 7 bases. V dropped 2 bases and J dropped 0; count of bases not matched to a gene: 4. The CDR3 loop spans 16 amino acids. Germline CDR1 MNHEY, CDR2 SMNVEV (reference sequence).

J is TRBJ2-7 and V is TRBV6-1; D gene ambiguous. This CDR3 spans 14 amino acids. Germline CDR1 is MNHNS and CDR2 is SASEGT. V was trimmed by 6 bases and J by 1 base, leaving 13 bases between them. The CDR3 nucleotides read TGTGCCAGCAGATCCCTACTTGTGTCCTACGAGCAGTACTTC. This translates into CASRSLLVSYEQYF.

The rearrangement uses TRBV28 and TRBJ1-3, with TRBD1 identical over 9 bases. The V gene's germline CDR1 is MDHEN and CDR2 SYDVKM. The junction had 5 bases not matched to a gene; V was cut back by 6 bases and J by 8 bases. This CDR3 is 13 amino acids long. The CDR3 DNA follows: TGTGCCAGCAGACTGGGACAGGGTGACACCATATATTTT. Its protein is CASRLGQGDTIYF.

Here the CDR3 reads CASSFASGGSPRGGEQFF. The DNA for the CDR3 is TGTGCCAGCAGTTTCGCTAGCGGGGGGTCCCCAAGAGGGGGTGAGCAGTTCTTC. V and J are TRBV27 and TRBJ2-1, with TRBD2 identical over 11 bases. The CDR3 covers 18 residues. The trim removed 3 bases at V and 9 bases at J, leaving 16 bases unmatched. The germline gives CDR1 MNHEY, CDR2 SMNVEV (reference sequence).

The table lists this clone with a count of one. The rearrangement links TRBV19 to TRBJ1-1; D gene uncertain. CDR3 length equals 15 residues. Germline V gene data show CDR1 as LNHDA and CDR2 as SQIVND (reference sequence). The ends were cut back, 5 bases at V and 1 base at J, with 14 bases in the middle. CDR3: CASSPAVGRNTEAFF. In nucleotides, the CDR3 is TGTGCCAGTAGTCCCGCGGTAGGGAGGAACACTGAAGCTTTCTTT.

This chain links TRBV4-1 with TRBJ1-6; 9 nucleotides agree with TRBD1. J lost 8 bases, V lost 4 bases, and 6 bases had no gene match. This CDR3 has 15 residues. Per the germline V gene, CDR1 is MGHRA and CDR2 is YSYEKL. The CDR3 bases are TGCGCCAGCAGCCTAGGACAGGGGAATTATTCACCCCTCCACTTT. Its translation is CASSLGQGNYSPLHF.

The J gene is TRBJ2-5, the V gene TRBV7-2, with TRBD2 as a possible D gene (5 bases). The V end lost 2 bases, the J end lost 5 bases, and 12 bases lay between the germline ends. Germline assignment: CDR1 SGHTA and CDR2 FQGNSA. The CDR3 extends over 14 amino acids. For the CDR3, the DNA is TGTGCCAGCAGCTTACTCCCCTCGGGGGAGACCCAGTACTTC. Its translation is CASSLLPSGETQYF.

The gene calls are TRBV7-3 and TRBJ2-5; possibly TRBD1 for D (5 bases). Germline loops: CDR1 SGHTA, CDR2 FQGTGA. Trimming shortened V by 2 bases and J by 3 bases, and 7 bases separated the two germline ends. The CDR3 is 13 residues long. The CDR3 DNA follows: TGTGCCAGCAGCTTAGCCAGGGAAGAGACCCAGTACTTC. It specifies CASSLAREETQYF.

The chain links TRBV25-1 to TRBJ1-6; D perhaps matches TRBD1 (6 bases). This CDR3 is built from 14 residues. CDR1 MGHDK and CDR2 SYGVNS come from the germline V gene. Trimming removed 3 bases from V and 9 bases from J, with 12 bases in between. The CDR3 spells CASSDPGVSSPLHF. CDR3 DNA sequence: TGTGCCAGCAGTGATCCAGGGGTGAGTTCACCCCTCCACTTT.

DNA of the CDR3: TGTGCCAGCAGCAAAATCCCAGCAGGGGGTGTCGATGGCTACACCTTC. As protein: CASSKIPAGGVDGYTF. This sequence joins TRBV21-1 and TRBJ1-2; TRBD1, the table's D call, was not compared with the DNA. TRBV21-1 constitutes a pseudogene. The length of the CDR3 is 16 residues.

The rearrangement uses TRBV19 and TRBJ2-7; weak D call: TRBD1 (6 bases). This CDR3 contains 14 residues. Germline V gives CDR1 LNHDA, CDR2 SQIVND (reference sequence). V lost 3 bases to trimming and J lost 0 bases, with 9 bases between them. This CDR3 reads CASSMTGSSYEQYF. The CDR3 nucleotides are TGTGCCAGTAGTATGACAGGAAGCTCCTACGAGCAGTACTTC.

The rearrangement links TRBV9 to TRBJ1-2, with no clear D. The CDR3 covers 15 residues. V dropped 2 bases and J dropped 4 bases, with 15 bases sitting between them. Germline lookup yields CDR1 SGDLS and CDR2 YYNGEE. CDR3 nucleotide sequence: TGTGCCAGCAGCGTGTCCCCAAGCCTAACCTATGGCTACACCTTC. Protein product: CASSVSPSLTYGYTF.

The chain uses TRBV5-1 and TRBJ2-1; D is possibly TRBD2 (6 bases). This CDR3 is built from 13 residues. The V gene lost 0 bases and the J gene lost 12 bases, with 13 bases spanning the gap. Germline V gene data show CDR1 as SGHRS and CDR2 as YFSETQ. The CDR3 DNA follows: TGCGCCAGCAGCTTGGTCGGAGGGGTTGCGCAGTTCTTC. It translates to CASSLVGGVAQFF.

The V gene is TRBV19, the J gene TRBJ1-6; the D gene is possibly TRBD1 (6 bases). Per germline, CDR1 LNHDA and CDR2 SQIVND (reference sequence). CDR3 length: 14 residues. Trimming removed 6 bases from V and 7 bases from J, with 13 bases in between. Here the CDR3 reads CASRVQGRNSPLHF. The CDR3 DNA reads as TGTGCCAGTAGGGTCCAGGGGCGGAATTCACCCCTCCACTTT.

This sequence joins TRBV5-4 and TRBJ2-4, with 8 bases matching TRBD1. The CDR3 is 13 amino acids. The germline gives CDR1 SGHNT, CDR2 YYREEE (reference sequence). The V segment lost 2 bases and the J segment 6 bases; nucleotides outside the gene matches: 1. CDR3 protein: CASSFTGGNIQYF. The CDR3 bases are TGTGCCAGCAGCTTCACAGGGGGAAACATTCAGTACTTC.

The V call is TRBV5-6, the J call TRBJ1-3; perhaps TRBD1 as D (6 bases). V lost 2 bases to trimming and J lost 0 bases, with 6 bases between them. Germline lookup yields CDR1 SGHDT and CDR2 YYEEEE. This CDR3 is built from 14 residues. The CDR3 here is CASSLQGSGNTIYF. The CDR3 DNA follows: TGTGCCAGCAGCTTACAGGGCTCTGGAAACACCATATATTTT.

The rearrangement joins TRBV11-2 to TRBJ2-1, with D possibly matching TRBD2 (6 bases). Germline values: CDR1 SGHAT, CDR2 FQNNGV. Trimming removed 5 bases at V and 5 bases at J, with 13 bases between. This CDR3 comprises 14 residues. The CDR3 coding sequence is TGTGCCAGCAGCGGGACGGGAGTCGACAATGAGCAGTTCTTC. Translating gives CASSGTGVDNEQFF.

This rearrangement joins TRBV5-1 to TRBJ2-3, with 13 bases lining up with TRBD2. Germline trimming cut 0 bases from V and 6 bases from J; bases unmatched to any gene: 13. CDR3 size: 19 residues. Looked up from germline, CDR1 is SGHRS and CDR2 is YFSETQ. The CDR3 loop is CASSLDAQTTSGGPDTQYF. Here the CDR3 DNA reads TGCGCCAGCAGCTTGGATGCACAGACGACTAGCGGGGGGCCGGATACGCAGTATTTT.

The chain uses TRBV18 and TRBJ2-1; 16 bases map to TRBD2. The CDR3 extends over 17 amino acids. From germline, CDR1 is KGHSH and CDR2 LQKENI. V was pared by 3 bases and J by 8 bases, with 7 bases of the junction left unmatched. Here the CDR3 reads CASSPQGLAGGKDEQFF. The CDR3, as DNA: TGTGCCAGCTCACCGCAGGGACTAGCGGGGGGGAAGGATGAGCAGTTCTTC.

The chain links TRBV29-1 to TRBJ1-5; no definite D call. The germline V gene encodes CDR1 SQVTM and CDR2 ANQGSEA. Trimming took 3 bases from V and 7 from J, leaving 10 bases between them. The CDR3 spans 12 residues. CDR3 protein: CSVEEVGQPQHF. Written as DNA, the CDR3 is TGCAGCGTTGAGGAGGTCGGGCAGCCCCAGCATTTT.